Below, 31 T cell receptor beta chains from the same sample are listed, as sequenced in a study of cytomegalovirus exposure and HLA in healthy donors. Here immunoSEQ multiplex PCR was the method, and the copy in TCRdb shows in-frame clones only, minus some. Of about 330,000 clones in the sample, roughly 90% were seen once. The specimen sequenced was PBMCs. The source is a woman in her thirties in good health and CMV-seropositive.

In regard to this clone: Other DNA sequences in the same sample also yield this CDR3. The rearrangement links TRBV5-6 to TRBJ2-3, with D unresolved. CDR3 length: 12 residues. Germline V gives CDR1 SGHDT, CDR2 YYEEEE. Trimming took 1 base from V and 3 from J, leaving 3 bases between them. CDR3 in amino acids: CASSLSTDTQYF. CDR3 sequence (DNA): TGTGCCAGCAGCTTGTCGACAGATACGCAGTATTTT.

The chain employs TRBV25-1 and TRBJ2-1; 7 nucleotides match TRBD2. Germline CDR1 reads MGHDK; CDR2 reads SYGVNS. V dropped 1 base and J dropped 8; count of bases not matched to a gene: 8. The CDR3 is made up of 15 amino acids. CDR3 nucleotide sequence: TGTGCCAGCAGTGAATTGACTAGCCCCAGGGATGAGCAGTTCTTC. This codes for CASSELTSPRDEQFF.

In this sample, this clone turned up once. The genes are TRBV29-1 and TRBJ1-2; perhaps TRBD1 as D (5 bases). The CDR3 extends over 14 amino acids. Germline assignment: CDR1 SQVTM and CDR2 ANQGSEA. The V end was cut by 7 bases, the J end by 0 bases, with 15 bases between. The CDR3 loop reads CSAPSRASNYGYTF. CDR3 bases: TGCAGCGCCCCTAGCAGGGCTTCTAACTATGGCTACACCTTC. The full variable domain, rest sourced from reference TRBV29-1 and TRBJ1-2, is SAVISQKPSRDICQRGTSLTIQCQVDSQVTMMFWYRQQPGQSLTLIATANQGSEATYESGFVIDKFPISRPNLTFSTLTVSNMSPEDSSIYLCSAPSRASNYGYTFGSGTRLTVV.

This chain connects TRBV9 to TRBJ2-7; D unclear. Per the germline V gene, CDR1 is SGDLS and CDR2 is YYNGEE. Trimming stripped 4 bases from V and 6 bases from J, with 20 bases between. The CDR3 totals 15 residues. CDR3 sequence reads: CASSPTWVTKREQYF. DNA of the CDR3: TGTGCCAGCAGCCCGACTTGGGTGACGAAGCGCGAGCAGTACTTC.

The chain is built from TRBV7-7 and TRBJ1-1, with D hard to call. From germline, CDR1 is SSHAT and CDR2 FNYEAQ (reference sequence). Trimming took off 1 base at V and 11 bases at J, with 14 bases between the two ends. This CDR3 spans 13 amino acids. The CDR3 loop is CASSLDLEGRAFF. The CDR3, as DNA: TGTGCCAGCAGCTTAGATTTGGAGGGTAGGGCTTTCTTT.

The chain is built from TRBV4-2 and TRBJ1-6; no clear D gene. Germline V CDR1 and CDR2: LGHNA, YNFKEQ. CDR3 length equals 14 residues. V lost 1 base to trimming and J lost 7 bases, with 8 bases between them. In DNA, the CDR3 is TGTGCCAGCAGCCAAGGGTCGCCCAATTCACCCCTCCACTTT. This codes for CASSQGSPNSPLHF.

V is TRBV30 and J is TRBJ2-7, with TRBD1 matching 11 bases. The CDR3 is 16 residues long. V was clipped by 4 bases and J by 4 bases; unmatched bases: 12. Germline assignment: CDR1 GTSNPN and CDR2 SVGIG (reference sequence). In DNA, the CDR3 is TGTGCCTGGAATCCCTACCCCGGGACAGGGGGTTACGAGCAGTACTTC. It encodes CAWNPYPGTGGYEQYF.

The chain is built from TRBV30 and TRBJ2-7; 9 bases align to TRBD1. From germline, CDR1 is GTSNPN and CDR2 SVGIG (reference sequence). The CDR3 extends over 14 amino acids. V shed 5 bases, J shed 3 bases, and the junction held 8 bases outside the gene matches. CDR3 DNA sequence: TGTGCCTGGGAGGGACAGGGAAAACTCTACGAGCAGTACTTC. It encodes CAWEGQGKLYEQYF. The variable domain in full, with the rest retrieved from reference TRBV30 and TRBJ2-7, is SQTIHQWPATLVQPVGSPLSLECTVEGTSNPNLYWYRQAAGRGLQLLFYSVGIGQISSEVPQNLSASRPQDRQFILSSKKLLLSDSGFYLCAWEGQGKLYEQYFGPGTRLTVT.

The rearrangement joins TRBV27 to TRBJ2-7; D is undetermined. Trimming removed 5 bases from V and 4 bases from J, with 12 bases in between. There are 13 residues in the CDR3. Germline assignment: CDR1 MNHEY and CDR2 SMNVEV (reference sequence). The CDR3 reads CASSIPGSYEQYF. CDR3 nucleotides: TGTGCCAGCAGTATACCAGGTTCATACGAGCAGTACTTC.

This chain connects TRBV27 to TRBJ2-6; D is possibly TRBD2 (5 bases). The length of the CDR3 is 16 residues. The germline gives CDR1 MNHEY, CDR2 SMNVEV (reference sequence). The V end was cut by 3 bases, the J end by 2 bases, with 11 bases between. The CDR3 sequence: CASSFAVLAGANVLTF. The CDR3, as DNA: TGTGCCAGCAGTTTCGCGGTACTAGCTGGGGCCAACGTCCTGACTTTC.

The chain has TRBV21-1 and TRBJ2-1; TRBD2, the table's D call, was not compared with the DNA. TRBV21-1 is assigned pseudogene status. CDR3 length equals 14 residues. The CDR3 DNA is TGTGCCAGCAGCAAAGGAAGGGAGGGGCCAGAGCAGTTCTTC. It is translated as CASSKGREGPEQFF.

This clone appeared a few times. The CDR3 sequence is CASSFPYEQYF. CDR3 coding DNA: TGTGCCAGCAGCTTCCCCTACGAGCAGTACTTC. J is TRBJ2-7 and V is TRBV5-8; D is unresolved. The CDR3 runs to 11 residues. Per the germline V gene, CDR1 is SGHTS and CDR2 is YDEGEE. The germline V and J ends were trimmed by 2 bases and 2 bases, with 2 bases remaining between them.

Comment on this clone: This sample also contains other DNA sequences that code for the same CDR3. The chain joins TRBV20-1 to TRBJ1-2; D ambiguous. There are 11 residues in the CDR3. V was trimmed by 1 base and J by 7 bases, leaving 7 bases between them. The germline gives CDR1 DFQATT, CDR2 SNEGSKA (reference sequence). The CDR3 sequence is CSARVIGGYTF. Here the CDR3 DNA reads TGCAGTGCTAGAGTTATCGGTGGCTACACCTTC.

The chain combines TRBV6-1 with TRBJ2-3; 7 bases are shared with TRBD2. Trimming took 3 bases from V and 3 from J; bases not matched to a gene: 6. From germline, CDR1 is MNHNS and CDR2 SASEGT. This CDR3 spans 15 amino acids. This CDR3 is CASSDDGGGTDTQYF. Written as DNA, the CDR3 is TGTGCCAGCAGTGACGACGGGGGAGGGACAGATACGCAGTATTTT.

The V gene is TRBV6-5, the J gene TRBJ2-6; weak D call: TRBD1 (5 bases). This CDR3 has 16 residues. Germline V gene data show CDR1 as MNHEY and CDR2 as SVGAGI. Trimming removed 0 bases from V and 1 base from J, with 7 bases in between. CDR3: CASSYSAGSGANVLTF. The CDR3 DNA is TGTGCCAGCAGTTACTCGGCAGGGTCTGGGGCCAACGTCCTGACTTTC.

The V and J genes are TRBV7-3 and TRBJ2-7; D might be TRBD2 (5 bases). CDR1 is SGHTA and CDR2 is FQGTGA in the germline V gene. The CDR3 has 14 residues. Trimming stripped 0 bases from V and 6 bases from J, with 12 bases between. CDR3 bases: TGTGCCAGCAGCTTAACTAGCGAGGGAACCGAGCAGTACTTC. Amino acid sequence: CASSLTSEGTEQYF.

The gene calls are TRBV9 and TRBJ2-3; TRBD2 matches at 7 bases. The CDR3 consists of 16 residues. Germline V gene sequence: CDR1 SGDLS, CDR2 YYNGEE. With 0 bases clipped from V and 3 bases from J, the junction kept 7 bases outside the gene matches. CDR3 amino acids: CASSVDGGGPTDTQYF. The CDR3, as DNA: TGTGCCAGCAGCGTAGATGGGGGAGGGCCTACAGATACGCAGTATTTT.

The CDR3 region has the DNA TGTGCCAGCTTCCTCGGTGGGGGCCGCTCCTACGAGCAGTACTTC. Protein product: CASFLGGGRSYEQYF. The chain has TRBV2 and TRBJ2-7, with a possible D match to TRBD1 (6 bases). This CDR3 has 15 residues. The germline V gene has CDR1 SNHLY and CDR2 FYNNEI. The V and J ends lost 8 bases and 0 bases respectively, with 17 bases between them.

This chain links TRBV5-1 with TRBJ1-1, with D unclear. The CDR3 is made up of 14 amino acids. Looked up from germline, CDR1 is SGHRS and CDR2 is YFSETQ. V shed 4 bases and J shed 1 base, with 11 bases lying between them. CDR3 residues: CASSKAGPNTEAFF. The CDR3 region has the DNA TGCGCCAGCAGCAAGGCCGGGCCGAACACTGAAGCTTTCTTT.

J is TRBJ1-5 and V is TRBV6-5, with 8 bases lining up with TRBD1. This CDR3 is built from 15 residues. Trimming cost V 6 bases and J 4 bases; bases outside gene matches: 8. Germline CDR1 and CDR2: MNHEY and SVGAGI. This CDR3 reads CASSRTGGWNQPQHF. In nucleotides, the CDR3 is TGTGCCAGCAGCCGCACAGGGGGATGGAATCAGCCCCAGCATTTT.

For the CDR3, the DNA is TGTGCCAGCAGCTTAGCGTCGACTAGCGGGAGTGACAACGAGCAGTACTTC. As protein: CASSLASTSGSDNEQYF. The V call is TRBV7-2, the J call TRBJ2-7; the match to TRBD2 covers 12 bases. After removal of 0 bases from V and 5 bases from J, the junction contained 8 bases not matched to a gene. Germline V gives CDR1 SGHTA, CDR2 FQGNSA. The CDR3 covers 17 residues.

The chain employs TRBV27 and TRBJ1-4; TRBD1 aligns across 10 bases. This CDR3 is 16 amino acids long. V lost 4 bases and J lost 6; bases outside the gene matches: 8. The germline gives CDR1 MNHEY, CDR2 SMNVEV (reference sequence). CDR3 protein: CASSSLSTGGDEKLFF. The CDR3 DNA sequence: TGTGCCAGCAGTTCCCTCTCGACAGGGGGCGATGAAAAACTGTTTTTT.

The chain joins TRBV30 to TRBJ1-1; tentative D call: TRBD1 (6 bases). Germline loops: CDR1 GTSNPN, CDR2 SVGIG (reference sequence). V lost 5 bases, J lost 1 base, and 11 bases lay in between. The CDR3 is 13 residues long. DNA of the CDR3: TGTGCCTGGGCGGGACAAGGGAACACTGAAGCTTTCTTT. It encodes CAWAGQGNTEAFF.

This clone has just a few counts. V usage is TRBV9 and J usage is TRBJ2-2; no firm D call. The germline gives CDR1 SGDLS, CDR2 YYNGEE. The germline V and J ends were trimmed by 0 bases and 4 bases, with 10 bases remaining between them. There are 15 residues in the CDR3. In DNA, the CDR3 is TGTGCCAGCAGCGTAGGGTTGATTCCCACCGGGGAGCTGTTTTTT. Translating gives CASSVGLIPTGELFF.

The chain employs TRBV11-3 and TRBJ2-7, with 12 bases lining up with TRBD1. V was pared by 1 base and J by 5 bases, with 3 bases of the junction left unmatched. CDR3 length equals 15 residues. Germline CDR1 and CDR2: SGHNT and YENEEA. CDR3 loop: CASSLGGTGGNEQYF. The CDR3 DNA reads TGTGCCAGCAGCTTAGGGGGGACAGGGGGCAACGAGCAGTACTTC.

This clone has more than one count but fewer than ten. The V gene is TRBV5-8, the J gene TRBJ2-1; D is uncertain. The CDR3 consists of 11 residues. Germline V CDR1 and CDR2: SGHTS, YDEGEE. The germline V and J ends were trimmed by 5 bases and 8 bases, with 8 bases remaining between them. As DNA, the CDR3 is TGTGCCAGCAGTCTATGGGATGAGCAGTTCTTC. Amino acids: CASSLWDEQFF.

This chain connects TRBV6-5 to TRBJ2-3; no clear D gene. The V end was cut by 2 bases, the J end by 0 bases, with 3 bases between. Per germline, CDR1 MNHEY and CDR2 SVGAGI. The CDR3 extends over 13 amino acids. The DNA for the CDR3 is TGTGCCAGCAGTTACCTTAGCACAGATACGCAGTATTTT. Amino acids: CASSYLSTDTQYF.

This clone has a single count. The chain is built from TRBV7-2 and TRBJ2-1; the match to TRBD2 covers 11 bases. Germline CDR1 and CDR2: SGHTA and FQGNSA. Trimming cost V 5 bases and J 10 bases; bases outside gene matches: 13. The CDR3 has 16 amino acids. Here the CDR3 reads CASSPKELAGGGEQFF. The CDR3 DNA sequence: TGTGCCAGCAGCCCTAAGGAGCTAGCGGGAGGAGGGGAGCAGTTCTTC.

V gene TRBV2 combines with J gene TRBJ2-3; D not certain. Looked up from germline, CDR1 is SNHLY and CDR2 is FYNNEI. This CDR3 comprises 11 residues. V was clipped by 3 bases and J by 5 bases, with 3 bases between them. CDR3 loop: CASSDRDTQYF. CDR3 coding DNA: TGTGCCAGCAGTGACAGAGATACGCAGTATTTT.

Regarding this clone: Other nucleotide sequences in the sample specify the same CDR3. The gene calls are TRBV9 and TRBJ2-1, with 8 bases aligning to TRBD2. V trimming: 4 bases; J trimming: 0 bases; junction bases outside the gene matches: 3. The CDR3 is made up of 15 amino acids. Germline V CDR1 and CDR2: SGDLS, YYNGEE. CDR3: CASSLSGSSYNEQFF. CDR3 bases: TGTGCCAGCAGCCTCAGCGGGAGCTCCTACAATGAGCAGTTCTTC. Using reference TRBV9 and TRBJ2-1 for the parts outside the CDR3, the full variable domain is DSGVTQTPKHLITATGQRVTLRCSPRSGDLSVYWYQQSLDQGLQFLIQYYNGEERAKGNILERFSAQQFPDLHSELNLSSLELGDSALYFCASSLSGSSYNEQFFGPGTRLTVL.

This sequence joins TRBV30 and TRBJ2-1, with 7 bases aligning to TRBD2. CDR3 length equals 13 residues. Germline-derived CDR1 and CDR2 are GTSNPN and SVGIG (reference sequence). Trimming cost V 8 bases and J 5 bases; bases outside gene matches: 9. Written as DNA, the CDR3 is TGTGCCCAAAGGGCGGGAGAAGACAATGAGCAGTTCTTC. The encoded protein is CAQRAGEDNEQFF.